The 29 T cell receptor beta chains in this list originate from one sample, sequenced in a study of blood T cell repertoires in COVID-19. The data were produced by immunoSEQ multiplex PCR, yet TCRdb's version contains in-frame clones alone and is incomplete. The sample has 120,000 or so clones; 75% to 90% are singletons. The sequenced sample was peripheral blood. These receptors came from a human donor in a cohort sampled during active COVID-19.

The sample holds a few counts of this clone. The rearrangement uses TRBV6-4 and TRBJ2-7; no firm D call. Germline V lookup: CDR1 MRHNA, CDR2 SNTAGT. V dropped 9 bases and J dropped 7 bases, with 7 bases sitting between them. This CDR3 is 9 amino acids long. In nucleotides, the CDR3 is TGTGCCAGGGAGAGGGAGCAGTACTTC. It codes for CAREREQYF.

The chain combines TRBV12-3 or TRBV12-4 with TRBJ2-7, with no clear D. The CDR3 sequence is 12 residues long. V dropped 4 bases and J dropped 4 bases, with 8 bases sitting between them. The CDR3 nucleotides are TGTGCCAGCAGTTCCCAAAATTACGAGCAGTACTTC. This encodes CASSSQNYEQYF.

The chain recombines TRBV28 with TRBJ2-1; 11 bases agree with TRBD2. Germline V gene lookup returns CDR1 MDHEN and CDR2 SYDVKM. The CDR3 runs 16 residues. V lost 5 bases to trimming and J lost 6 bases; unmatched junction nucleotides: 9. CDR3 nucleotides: TGTGCCAGCAGTCAAATAGCGGGAGGGCGTTTCAATGAGCAGTTCTTC. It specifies CASSQIAGGRFNEQFF.

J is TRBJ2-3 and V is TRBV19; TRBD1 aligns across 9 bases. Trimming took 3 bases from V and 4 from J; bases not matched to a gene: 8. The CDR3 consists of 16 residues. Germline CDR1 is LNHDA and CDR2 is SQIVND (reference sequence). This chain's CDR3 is CASSMFDRGYPDTQYF. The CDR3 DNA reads TGTGCCAGTAGTATGTTCGACAGGGGGTACCCAGATACGCAGTATTTT.

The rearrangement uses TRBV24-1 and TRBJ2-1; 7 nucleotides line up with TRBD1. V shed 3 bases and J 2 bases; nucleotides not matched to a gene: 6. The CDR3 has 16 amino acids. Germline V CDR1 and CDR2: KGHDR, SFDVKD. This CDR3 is CATSDPDRPAYNEQFF. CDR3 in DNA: TGTGCCACCAGTGATCCGGACAGGCCGGCCTACAATGAGCAGTTCTTC.

CDR3 protein: CASRFDGQGSGELFF. Written as DNA, the CDR3 is TGCGCCAGCAGGTTCGACGGACAGGGATCCGGGGAGCTGTTTTTT. This chain links TRBV5-1 with TRBJ2-2; 8 bases fit TRBD1. J gave up 6 bases and V 5 bases, and 9 bases lay outside the gene matches. CDR1 is SGHRS, CDR2 YFSETQ, per germline. CDR3 length: 15 amino acids. The full variable domain, in which reference TRBV5-1 and TRBJ2-2 provide the parts outside the CDR3, is KAGVTQTPRYLIKTRGQQVTLSCSPISGHRSVSWYQQTPGQGLQFLFEYFSETQRNKGNFPGRFSGRQFSNSRSEMNVSTLELGDSALYLCASRFDGQGSGELFFGEGSRLTVL.

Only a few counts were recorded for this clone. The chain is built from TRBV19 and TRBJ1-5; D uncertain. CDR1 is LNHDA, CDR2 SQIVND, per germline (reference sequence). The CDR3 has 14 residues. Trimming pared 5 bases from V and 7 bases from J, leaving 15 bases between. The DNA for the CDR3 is TGTGCCAGTAGTGTCGAGAGGAGGTGGCAGCCCCAGCATTTT. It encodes CASSVERRWQPQHF.

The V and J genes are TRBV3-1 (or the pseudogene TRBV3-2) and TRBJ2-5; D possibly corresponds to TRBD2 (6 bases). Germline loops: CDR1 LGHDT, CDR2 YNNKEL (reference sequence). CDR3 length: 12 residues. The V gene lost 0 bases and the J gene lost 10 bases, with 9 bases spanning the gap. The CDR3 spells CASSQDPGGQYF. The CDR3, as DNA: TGTGCCAGCAGCCAAGATCCCGGGGGCCAGTACTTC.

CDR3 region: CASSQDWPRGSTDTQYF. CDR3 nucleotides: TGCGCCAGCAGCCAAGATTGGCCGCGGGGGTCCACAGATACGCAGTATTTT. The V call is TRBV4-1, the J call TRBJ2-3, with 7 positions matching TRBD2. CDR3 length equals 17 residues. Germline assignment: CDR1 MGHRA and CDR2 YSYEKL. J lost 2 bases, V lost 0 bases, and 8 bases had no gene match.

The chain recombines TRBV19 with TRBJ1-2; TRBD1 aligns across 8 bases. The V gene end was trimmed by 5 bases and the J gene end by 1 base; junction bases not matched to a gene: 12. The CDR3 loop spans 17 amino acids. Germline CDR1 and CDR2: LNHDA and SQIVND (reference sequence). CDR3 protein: CASSSLNSDRVNYGYTF. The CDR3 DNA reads TGTGCCAGTAGTTCGCTCAACTCGGACAGGGTTAACTATGGCTACACCTTC. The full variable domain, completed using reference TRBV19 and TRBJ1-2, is DGGITQSPKYLFRKEGQNVTLSCEQNLNHDAMYWYRQDPGQGLRLIYYSQIVNDFQKGDIAEGYSVSREKKESFPLTVTSAQKNPTAFYLCASSSLNSDRVNYGYTFGSGTRLTVV.

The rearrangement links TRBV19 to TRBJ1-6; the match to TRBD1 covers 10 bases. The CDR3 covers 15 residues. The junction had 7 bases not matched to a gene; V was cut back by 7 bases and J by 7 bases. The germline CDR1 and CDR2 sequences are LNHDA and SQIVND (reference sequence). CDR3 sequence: CASTDRDRGNSPLHF. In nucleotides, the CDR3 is TGTGCCAGTACTGACCGGGACAGGGGCAATTCACCCCTCCACTTT.

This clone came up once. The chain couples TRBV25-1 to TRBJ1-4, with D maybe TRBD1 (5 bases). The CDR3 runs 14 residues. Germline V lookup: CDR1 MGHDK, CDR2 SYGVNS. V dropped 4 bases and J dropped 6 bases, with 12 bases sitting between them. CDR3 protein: CASSGGTRDEKLFF. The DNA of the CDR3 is TGTGCCAGCAGTGGGGGGACTCGCGATGAAAAACTGTTTTTT.

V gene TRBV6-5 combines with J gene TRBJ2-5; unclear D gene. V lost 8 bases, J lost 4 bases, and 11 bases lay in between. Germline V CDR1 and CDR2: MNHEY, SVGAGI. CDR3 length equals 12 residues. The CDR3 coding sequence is TGTGCCAGCTCTCGGAGTAGAGAGACCCAGTACTTC. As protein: CASSRSRETQYF.

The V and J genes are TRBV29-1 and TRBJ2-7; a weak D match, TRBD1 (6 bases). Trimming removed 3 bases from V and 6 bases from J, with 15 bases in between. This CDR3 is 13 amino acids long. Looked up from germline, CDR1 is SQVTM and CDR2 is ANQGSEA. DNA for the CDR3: TGCAGCGTTGATAAGCAGGGGAGTCGCGAGCAGTACTTC. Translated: CSVDKQGSREQYF.

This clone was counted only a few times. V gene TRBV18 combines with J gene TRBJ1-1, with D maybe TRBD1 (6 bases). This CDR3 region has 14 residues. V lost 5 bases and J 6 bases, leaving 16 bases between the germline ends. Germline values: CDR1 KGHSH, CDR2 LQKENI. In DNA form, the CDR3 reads TGTGCCAGCTCAGGACAGACAGGACGTGCTGAAGCTTTCTTT. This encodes CASSGQTGRAEAFF.

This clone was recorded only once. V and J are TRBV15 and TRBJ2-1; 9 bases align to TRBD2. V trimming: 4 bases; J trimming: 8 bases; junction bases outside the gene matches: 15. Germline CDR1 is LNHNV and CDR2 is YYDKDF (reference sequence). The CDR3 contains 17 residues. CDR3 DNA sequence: TGTGCCACCAGCATCAGACTAGCGGCCGCCGGAGGCCATGAGCAGTTCTTC. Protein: CATSIRLAAAGGHEQFF.

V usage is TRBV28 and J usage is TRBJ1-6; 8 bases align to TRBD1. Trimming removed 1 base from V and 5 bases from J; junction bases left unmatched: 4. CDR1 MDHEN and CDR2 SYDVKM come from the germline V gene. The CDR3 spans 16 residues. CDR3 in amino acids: CASSLSQGADNSPLHF. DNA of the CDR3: TGTGCCAGCAGTTTATCTCAGGGGGCAGATAATTCACCCCTCCACTTT.

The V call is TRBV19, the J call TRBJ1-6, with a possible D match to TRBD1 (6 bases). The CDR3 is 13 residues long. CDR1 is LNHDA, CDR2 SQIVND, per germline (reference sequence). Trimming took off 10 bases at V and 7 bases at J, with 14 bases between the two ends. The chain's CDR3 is CAISTGPNSPLHF. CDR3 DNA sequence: TGTGCCATCTCGACAGGCCCGAATTCACCCCTCCACTTT.

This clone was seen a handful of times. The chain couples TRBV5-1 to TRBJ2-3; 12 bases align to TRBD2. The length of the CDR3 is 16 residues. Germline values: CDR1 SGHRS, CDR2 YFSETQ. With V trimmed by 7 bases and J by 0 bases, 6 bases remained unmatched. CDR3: CASRVGTSGSTDTQYF. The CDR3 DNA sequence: TGCGCCAGCCGGGTCGGGACTAGCGGGAGCACAGATACGCAGTATTTT.

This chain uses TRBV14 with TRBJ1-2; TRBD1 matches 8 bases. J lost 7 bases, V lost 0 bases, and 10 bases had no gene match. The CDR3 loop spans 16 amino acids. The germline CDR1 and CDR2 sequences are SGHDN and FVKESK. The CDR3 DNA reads TGTGCCAGCAGCCAAGATCTTCAGGGGGCGGTTGGTGGCTACACCTTC. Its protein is CASSQDLQGAVGGYTF.

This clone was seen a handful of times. CDR3 sequence: CAWSVRGTGTSNQPQHF. CDR3 DNA: TGTGCCTGGAGTGTACGCGGGACAGGGACTAGCAATCAGCCCCAGCATTTT. This sequence joins TRBV30 and TRBJ1-5; 9 nucleotides align to TRBD1. The CDR3 contains 17 residues. Trimming cost V 0 bases and J 0 bases; bases outside gene matches: 6. Germline CDR1 and CDR2: GTSNPN and SVGIG (reference sequence).

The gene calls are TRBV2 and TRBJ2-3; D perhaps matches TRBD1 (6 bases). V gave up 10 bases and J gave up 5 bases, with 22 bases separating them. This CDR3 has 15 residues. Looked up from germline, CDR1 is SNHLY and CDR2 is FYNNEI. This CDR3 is CAMQLGVGGQDTQYF. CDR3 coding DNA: TGTGCCATGCAACTGGGGGTTGGGGGCCAAGATACGCAGTATTTT.

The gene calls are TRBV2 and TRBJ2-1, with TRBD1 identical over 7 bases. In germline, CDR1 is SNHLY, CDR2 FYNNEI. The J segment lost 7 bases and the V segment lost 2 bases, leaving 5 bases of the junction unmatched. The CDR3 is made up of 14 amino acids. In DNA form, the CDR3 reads TGTGCCAGCAGTGAACAGGGGGATGTTAATGAGCAGTTCTTC. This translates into CASSEQGDVNEQFF.

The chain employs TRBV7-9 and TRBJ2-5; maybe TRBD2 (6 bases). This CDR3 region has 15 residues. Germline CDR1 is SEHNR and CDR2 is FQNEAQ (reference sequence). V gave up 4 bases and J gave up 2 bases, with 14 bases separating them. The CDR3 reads CASSSQAEGQETQYF. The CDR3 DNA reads TGTGCCAGCAGCTCCCAAGCGGAGGGACAAGAGACCCAGTACTTC.

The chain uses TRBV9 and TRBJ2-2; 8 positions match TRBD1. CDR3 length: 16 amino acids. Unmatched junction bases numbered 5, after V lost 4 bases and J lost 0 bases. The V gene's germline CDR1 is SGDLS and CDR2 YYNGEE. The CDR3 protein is CASSYGTGTNTGELFF. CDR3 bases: TGTGCCAGCAGCTATGGGACAGGAACGAACACCGGGGAGCTGTTTTTT. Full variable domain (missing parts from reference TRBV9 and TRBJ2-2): DSGVTQTPKHLITATGQRVTLRCSPRSGDLSVYWYQQSLDQGLQFLIQYYNGEERAKGNILERFSAQQFPDLHSELNLSSLELGDSALYFCASSYGTGTNTGELFFGEGSRLTVL.

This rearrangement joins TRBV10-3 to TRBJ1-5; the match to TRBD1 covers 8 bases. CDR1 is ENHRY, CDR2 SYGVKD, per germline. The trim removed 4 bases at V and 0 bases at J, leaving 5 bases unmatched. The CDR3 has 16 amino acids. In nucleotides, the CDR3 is TGTGCCATCAGTGGCGACAGGGGTTATAGCAATCAGCCCCAGCATTTT. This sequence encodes CAISGDRGYSNQPQHF.

This CDR3 reads CASSFLQGSGTEAFF. The CDR3 DNA reads TGTGCCAGCAGCTTCTTACAGGGAAGCGGCACTGAAGCTTTCTTT. J is TRBJ1-1 and V is TRBV7-8; possible D gene TRBD1, 6 bases. Trimming took off 3 bases at V and 4 bases at J, with 15 bases between the two ends. CDR3 size: 15 residues. Germline CDR1 and CDR2: SGHVS and FQNEAQ.

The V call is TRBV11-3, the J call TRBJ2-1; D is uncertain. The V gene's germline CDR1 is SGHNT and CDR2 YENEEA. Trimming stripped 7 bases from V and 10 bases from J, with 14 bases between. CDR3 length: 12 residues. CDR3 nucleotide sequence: TGTGCCAGCACCCTTGGCGGAGTCGAGCAGTTCTTC. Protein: CASTLGGVEQFF.

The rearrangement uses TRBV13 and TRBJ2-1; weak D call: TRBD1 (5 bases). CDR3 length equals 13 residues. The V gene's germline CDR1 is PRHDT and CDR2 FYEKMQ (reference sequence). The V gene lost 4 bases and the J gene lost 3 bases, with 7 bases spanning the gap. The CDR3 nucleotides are TGTGCCAGCAGCTCAACAGGCTACAATGAGCAGTTCTTC. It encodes CASSSTGYNEQFF.